This paragraph covers one T cell receptor (beta chain) sequence. The antigen remains unidentified. The data stem from a study of tumor-infiltrating lymphocytes in localized non-small cell lung cancer. Background on the study: Patients included smokers and never-smokers with various histologies, some sampled after neoadjuvant chemotherapy. Tumor tissue and non-adjacent uninvolved lung came from each patient.

Study findings and constraints: Each assay used a separate piece of the same tissue. Compared with uninvolved lung, tumors showed higher T cell infiltration by TCRbeta sequencing.

Data came from immunoSEQ multiplex PCR; TCRdb stores just in-frame clones and leaves some out. The profile shows about 14,000 clones, 80% to 90% of them singletons. CDR1 and CDR2 from the germline V gene are MDHEN and SYDVKM. Trimming shortened V by 6 bases and J by 4 bases, and 19 bases separated the two germline ends. This CDR3 contains 17 residues. This sequence was found in a human donor with non-small cell lung cancer. The rearrangement uses TRBV28 and TRBJ2-6; perhaps TRBD2 as D (5 bases). The material sequenced was lung tumor tissue. CDR3 in amino acids: CASSDQAGQEGANVLTF. CDR3 bases: TGTGCCAGCAGCGATCAGGCGGGCCAAGAGGGGGCCAACGTCCTGACTTTC.